What follows is one T cell receptor (beta chain) and its context. Its antigen is unidentified. This sample is drawn from a study of shared clonotypes between healthy human individuals. About the study: Sampling drew on donors who were a couple of women and a few men aged 18 to 49. Each donor's CD8 memory used one plate, CD8 naive two, each CD4 subset three. Findings and caveats of the study: Estimated richness values were generally larger in naive subsets than in memory subsets.

Method: immunoSEQ multiplex PCR; TCRdb's copy keeps in-frame clones and lacks some. The sample carries about 2.1 million clones, more than 85% recorded once. The CDR3 loop spans 17 amino acids. Trimming removed 0 bases from V and 3 bases from J; junction bases left unmatched: 11. As defined, naive CD8 cells were CD45RO-negative and positively selected for CCR7, with terminally differentiated effector memory CD45RA+ cells excluded. The V gene is TRBV23-1, the J gene TRBJ2-7, with 7 bases identical to TRBD2. TRBV23-1 is sorted into the ORF group, with uncertain function. The material sequenced was naive CD8+ T cells from PBMCs. The sequence came from a young man in good health. Some clones in this sample may be carry-over from other donors' samples. CDR3 sequence: CASSQSKARAGCYEQYF. DNA for the CDR3: TGCGCCAGCAGTCAATCGAAAGCTCGAGCGGGATGCTACGAGCAGTACTTC.